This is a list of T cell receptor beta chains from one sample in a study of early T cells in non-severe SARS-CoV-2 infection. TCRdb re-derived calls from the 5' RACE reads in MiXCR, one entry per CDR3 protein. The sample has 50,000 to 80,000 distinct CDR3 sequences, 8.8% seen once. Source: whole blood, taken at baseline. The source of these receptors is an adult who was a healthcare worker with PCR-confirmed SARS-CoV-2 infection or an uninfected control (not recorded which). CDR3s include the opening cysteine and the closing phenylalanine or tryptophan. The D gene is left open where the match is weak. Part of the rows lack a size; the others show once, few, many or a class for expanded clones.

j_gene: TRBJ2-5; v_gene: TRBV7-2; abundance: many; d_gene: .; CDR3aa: CASSLIRLQETQYF; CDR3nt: TGTGCCAGCAGCTTAATACGGCTCCAAGAGACCCAGTACTTC
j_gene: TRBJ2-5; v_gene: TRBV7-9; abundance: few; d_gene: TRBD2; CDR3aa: CASSLTGGKYQETQYF; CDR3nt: TGTGCCAGCAGCTTAACGGGAGGGAAGTACCAAGAGACCCAGTACTTC
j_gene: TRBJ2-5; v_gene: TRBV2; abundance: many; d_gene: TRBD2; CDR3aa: CASSMVGGETQYF; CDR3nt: TGTGCCAGCAGTATGGTCGGGGGGGAGACCCAGTACTTC
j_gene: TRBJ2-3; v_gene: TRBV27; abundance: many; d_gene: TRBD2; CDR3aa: CASSSQWTSGNRADTQYF; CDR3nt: TGTGCCAGCAGTTCCCAATGGACTAGCGGGAACCGGGCAGATACGCAGTATTTT
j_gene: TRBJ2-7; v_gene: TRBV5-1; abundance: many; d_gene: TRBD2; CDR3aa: CASSLDASGSPSSYEQYF; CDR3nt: TGCGCCAGCAGCTTGGATGCTAGCGGGAGCCCAAGCTCCTACGAGCAGTACTTC
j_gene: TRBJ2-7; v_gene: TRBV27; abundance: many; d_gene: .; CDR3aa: CASSFQRNSYEQYF; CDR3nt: TGTGCCAGCAGTTTCCAAAGGAACTCCTACGAGCAGTACTTC
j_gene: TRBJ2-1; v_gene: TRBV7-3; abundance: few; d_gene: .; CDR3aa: CASSLRPAESYEQFF; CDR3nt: TGTGCCAGCAGCTTAAGGCCCGCCGAGTCCTATGAGCAGTTCTTC
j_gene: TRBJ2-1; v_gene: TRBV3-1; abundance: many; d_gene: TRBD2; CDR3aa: CASSRLGGFYNEQFF; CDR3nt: TGTGCCAGCAGCCGTTTGGGAGGGTTCTACAATGAGCAGTTCTTC
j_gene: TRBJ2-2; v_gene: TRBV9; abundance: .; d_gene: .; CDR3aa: CASNSGVNTGELFF; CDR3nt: TGTGCCAGCAATTCGGGCGTAAACACCGGGGAGCTGTTTTTT
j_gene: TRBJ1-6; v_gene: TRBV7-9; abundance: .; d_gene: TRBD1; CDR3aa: CASSLTGTGNSPLHF; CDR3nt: TGTGCCAGCAGTCTTACCGGGACAGGGAATTCACCCCTCCACTTT
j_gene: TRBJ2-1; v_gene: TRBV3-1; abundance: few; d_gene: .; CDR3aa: CASSQDFLGNPNEQFF; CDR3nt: TGTGCCAGCAGCCAAGACTTTCTGGGGAACCCCAATGAGCAGTTCTTC
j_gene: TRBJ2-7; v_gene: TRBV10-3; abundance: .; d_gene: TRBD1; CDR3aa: CAISDPGDRAAYEQYF; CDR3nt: TGTGCCATCAGTGATCCGGGGGACAGGGCCGCCTACGAGCAGTACTTC
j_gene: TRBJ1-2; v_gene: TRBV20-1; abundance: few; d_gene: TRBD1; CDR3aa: CSARDILLTGRNYGYTF; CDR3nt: TGCAGTGCTAGAGATATTTTGTTGACAGGGCGGAACTATGGCTACACCTTC
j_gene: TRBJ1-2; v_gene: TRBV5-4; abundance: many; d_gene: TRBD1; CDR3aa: CASSLEGRGHGYTF; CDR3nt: TGTGCCAGCAGCTTGGAGGGCAGGGGGCATGGCTACACCTTC
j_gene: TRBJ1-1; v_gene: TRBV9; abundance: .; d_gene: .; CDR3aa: CASSVGGDTEAFF; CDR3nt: TGTGCCAGCAGCGTAGGGGGGGACACTGAAGCTTTCTTT
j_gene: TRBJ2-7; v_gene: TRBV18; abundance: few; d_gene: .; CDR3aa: CASSPQQSPAYEQYF; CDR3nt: TGTGCCAGCTCACCGCAGCAGAGTCCCGCCTACGAGCAGTACTTC
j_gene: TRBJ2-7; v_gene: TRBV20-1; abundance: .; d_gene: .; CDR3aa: CSAREPRTYEQYF; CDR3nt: TGCAGTGCTAGAGAACCCAGGACCTACGAGCAGTACTTC
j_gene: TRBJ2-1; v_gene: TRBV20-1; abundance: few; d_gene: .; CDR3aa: CSARTNYNEQFF; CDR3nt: TGCAGTGCGAGAACAAATTACAATGAGCAGTTCTTC
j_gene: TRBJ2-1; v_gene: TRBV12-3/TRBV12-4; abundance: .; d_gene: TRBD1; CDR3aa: CASSTRLSGQKHHNEQFF; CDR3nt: TGTGCCAGCAGTACAAGACTATCGGGACAGAAACATCACAATGAGCAGTTCTTC
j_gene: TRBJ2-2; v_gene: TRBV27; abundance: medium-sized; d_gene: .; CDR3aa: CASSFGSGELFF; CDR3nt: TGTGCCAGCAGTTTCGGGTCAGGGGAGCTGTTTTTT
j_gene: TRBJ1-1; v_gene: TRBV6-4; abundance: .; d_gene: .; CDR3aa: CASSAYLNTEAFF; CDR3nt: TGTGCCAGCAGTGCTTATTTGAACACTGAAGCTTTCTTT
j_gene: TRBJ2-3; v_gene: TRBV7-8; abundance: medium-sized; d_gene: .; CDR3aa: CASSLASGLSTDTQYF; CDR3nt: TGTGCCAGCAGCTTAGCAAGCGGGCTTAGCACAGATACGCAGTATTTT
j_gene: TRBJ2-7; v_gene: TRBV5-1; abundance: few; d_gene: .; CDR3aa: CASSRRVGQQPSYEQYF; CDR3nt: TGCGCCAGCAGCCGTCGGGTAGGACAGCAACCCTCCTACGAGCAGTACTTC
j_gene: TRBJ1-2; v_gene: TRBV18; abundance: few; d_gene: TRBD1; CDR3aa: CASSPDQGAYGYTF; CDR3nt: TGTGCCAGCTCACCCGACCAGGGGGCCTATGGCTACACCTTC
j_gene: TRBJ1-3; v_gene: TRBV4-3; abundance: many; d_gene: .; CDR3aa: CASSEGKGRVYGNTIYF; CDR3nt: TGCGCCAGCAGCGAGGGAAAGGGAAGGGTTTATGGAAACACCATATATTTT
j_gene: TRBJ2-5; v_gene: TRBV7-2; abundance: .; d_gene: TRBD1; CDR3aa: CASSSNRGSPQETQYF; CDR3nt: TGTGCCAGCAGCTCCAACAGGGGGTCCCCCCAAGAGACCCAGTACTTC
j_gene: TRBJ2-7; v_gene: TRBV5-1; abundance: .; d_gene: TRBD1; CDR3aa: CASSRTGTVGEQYF; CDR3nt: TGCGCCAGCAGCAGAACCGGGACAGTCGGCGAGCAGTACTTC
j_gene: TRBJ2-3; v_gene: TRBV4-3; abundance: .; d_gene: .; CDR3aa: CASSPTRTSTDTQYF; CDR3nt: TGCGCCAGCAGCCCCACACGGACTAGCACAGATACGCAGTATTTT
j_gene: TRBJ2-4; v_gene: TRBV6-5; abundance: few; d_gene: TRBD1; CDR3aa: CASRSGTGGNIQYF; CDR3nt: TGTGCCAGCAGGTCCGGGACAGGGGGAAACATTCAGTACTTC
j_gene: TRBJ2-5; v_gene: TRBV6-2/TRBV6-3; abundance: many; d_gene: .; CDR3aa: CASSPWGETQYF; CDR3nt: TGTGCCAGCAGCCCCTGGGGCGAGACCCAGTACTTC
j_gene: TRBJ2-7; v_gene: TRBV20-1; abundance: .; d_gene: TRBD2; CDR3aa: CSAGTGLAGVDEQYF; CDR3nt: TGCAGTGCTGGAACCGGACTAGCGGGAGTCGACGAGCAGTACTTC
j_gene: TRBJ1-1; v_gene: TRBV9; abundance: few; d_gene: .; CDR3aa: CASSVAGGAEAFF; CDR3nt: TGTGCCAGCAGCGTAGCGGGTGGGGCTGAAGCTTTCTTT
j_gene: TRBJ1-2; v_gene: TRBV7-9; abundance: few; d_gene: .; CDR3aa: CASSLARGPNYGYTF; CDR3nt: TGTGCCAGCAGCTTAGCGCGGGGGCCTAACTATGGCTACACCTTC